Listed here are 30 T cell receptor beta chains from one sample, sequenced in a study of blood T cells in healthy people across ages. Primers used in a second PCR of roughly 7 to 11 cycles were a sample-barcoded 5' primer and a J-beta primer mix. MiXCR, run by TCRdb on the 5' RACE reads, gives a single entry per CDR3 protein. In the table there are 1.5 million to 2 million distinct CDR3 sequences, 28% of which are singletons. Specimen: blood. These receptors all stem from a woman aged 25 to 39 in good health.

This clonotype was detected ten times or more. The rearrangement joins TRBV2 to TRBJ2-1; 7 bases map to TRBD2. The CDR3 runs 12 residues. The germline CDR1 and CDR2 sequences are SNHLY and FYNNEI. V lost 6 bases, J lost 8 bases, and 4 bases stayed unmatched. CDR3 coding DNA: TGTGCCAGCAGACTTCTAGCGGATGAGCAGTTCTTC. This translates into CASRLLADEQFF. The entire variable domain, with the rest obtained from reference TRBV2 and TRBJ2-1, is as follows: EPEVTQTPSHQVTQMGQEVILRCVPISNHLYFYWYRQILGQKVEFLVSFYNNEISEKSEIFDDQFSVERPDGSNFTLKIRSTKLEDSAMYFCASRLLADEQFFGPGTRLTVL.

In its sample, this clonotype was seen a few times. The chain carries TRBV12-3 or TRBV12-4 and TRBJ1-5, with no clear D. Trimming took 1 base from V and 6 from J, leaving 10 bases between them. There are 14 residues in the CDR3. CDR3 sequence: CASSLGRGSQPQHF. The DNA of the CDR3 is TGTGCCAGCAGTTTAGGCAGAGGGAGTCAGCCCCAGCATTTT.

The V call is TRBV20-1, the J call TRBJ1-1; 9 bases map to TRBD1. The CDR3 sequence is 13 residues long. The V and J ends lost 1 base and 4 bases, in that order; junction bases with no gene match: 1. Germline loops: CDR1 DFQATT, CDR2 SNEGSKA (reference sequence). CDR3 in amino acids: CSARVQGATEAFF. The CDR3 DNA follows: TGCAGTGCTAGAGTACAGGGGGCCACTGAAGCTTTCTTT.

This sequence joins TRBV12-3 or TRBV12-4 and TRBJ2-3, with 15 positions matching TRBD2. The CDR3 has 17 amino acids. V gave up 7 bases and J gave up 2 bases; unmatched junction bases: 7. The CDR3 sequence is CASTWTSGREDTDTQYF. The CDR3 DNA reads as TGTGCCAGCACCTGGACTAGCGGGAGGGAAGACACAGATACGCAGTATTTT.

The chain is built from TRBV18 and TRBJ1-1, with D perhaps TRBD1 (6 bases). Trimming cost V 6 bases and J 7 bases, with 18 bases left between them. Germline CDR1 is KGHSH and CDR2 is LQKENI. This CDR3 is built from 14 residues. This chain's CDR3 is CASSQAAGGSEAFF. The CDR3 coding sequence is TGTGCCAGCTCGCAGGCGGCGGGGGGCAGTGAAGCTTTCTTT.

The genes are TRBV12-5 and TRBJ2-1; 10 nucleotides line up with TRBD2. The CDR3 sequence is 14 residues long. V gave up 6 bases and J gave up 8 bases; unmatched junction bases: 7. CDR1 is LGHNT, CDR2 FRNRAP, per germline. The CDR3 bases are TGTGCTAGTGGCTCGTCTAGCGGGAGATATGAGCAGTTCTTC. Its protein product is CASGSSSGRYEQFF.

This clonotype was found a few times. The rearrangement uses TRBV5-4 and TRBJ1-1, with D tentatively TRBD1 (5 bases). The CDR3 runs 11 residues. Germline loops: CDR1 SGHNT, CDR2 YYREEE (reference sequence). Trimming took 2 bases from V and 11 from J, leaving 10 bases between them. The CDR3 protein is CASSFGGSAFF. CDR3 sequence (DNA): TGTGCCAGCAGCTTCGGGGGGTCGGCTTTCTTT.

This clonotype was seen repeatedly, ten times or more. The rearrangement links TRBV2 to TRBJ2-3; unclear D gene. Germline V lookup: CDR1 SNHLY, CDR2 FYNNEI. Trimming took 6 bases from V and 6 from J, leaving 7 bases between them. CDR3 size: 11 residues. CDR3 nucleotide sequence: TGTGCCAGCAGCGAGCTTGATACGCAGTATTTT. Translating gives CASSELDTQYF.

The chain combines TRBV7-2 with TRBJ1-1, with TRBD1 matching over 10 bases. The trim removed 7 bases at V and 4 bases at J, leaving 6 bases unmatched. Germline lookup yields CDR1 SGHTA and CDR2 FQGNSA. CDR3 length equals 14 residues. CDR3 sequence reads: CASNRQGASTEAFF. For the CDR3, the DNA is TGTGCCAGCAATAGACAGGGGGCAAGCACTGAAGCTTTCTTT.

This chain links TRBV12-3 or TRBV12-4 with TRBJ2-7; D may be TRBD2 (6 bases). Trimming removed 4 bases from V and 5 bases from J, with 15 bases in between. The CDR3 is 14 amino acids. The CDR3: CASSSTRWDHEQYF. The CDR3 region has the DNA TGTGCCAGCAGTTCGACTAGATGGGACCACGAGCAGTACTTC.

As regards this clonotype: A much larger clone sits a single nucleotide away, making a read error possible. The chain is built from TRBV29-1 and TRBJ2-5; D perhaps matches TRBD2 (6 bases). Gene TRBJ2-1 matches the end of the DNA better, so the J call may be wrong. This CDR3 is built from 15 residues. Germline V CDR1 and CDR2: SQVTM, ANQGSEA. Here the CDR3 DNA reads TGCAGCGAACGCCTGGAGGGGACGAACCAAGAGACCCAGTTCTTC. Protein product: CSERLEGTNQETQFF.

This chain links TRBV9 with TRBJ2-1; TRBD2 might be the D (7 bases). Germline values: CDR1 SGDLS, CDR2 YYNGEE. Trimming stripped 1 base from V and 4 bases from J, with 12 bases between. The CDR3 totals 15 residues. CDR3 in amino acids: CASSVIGRGYNEQFF. CDR3 coding DNA: TGTGCCAGCAGCGTAATTGGGAGGGGGTACAATGAGCAGTTCTTC.

For this clonotype: This may arise from a read error, as a much more abundant clone is one base away. The chain recombines TRBV7-2 with TRBJ2-5, with a tentative D call TRBD2 (5 bases). This CDR3 spans 14 amino acids. The V end lost 5 bases, the J end lost 7 bases, and 17 bases lay between the germline ends. The germline gives CDR1 SGHTA, CDR2 FQGNSA. The CDR3: CASSGSGLRGTQYF. The CDR3 DNA is TGTGCCAGCAGCGGATCGGGCCTTCGGGGGACCCAGTACTTC. Looking up the rest from reference TRBV7-2 and TRBJ2-5 gives the full variable domain: GAGVSQSPSNKVTEKGKDVELRCDPISGHTALYWYRQSLGQGLEFLIYFQGNSAPDKSGLPSDRFSAERTGGSVSTLTIQRTQQEDSAVYLCASSGSGLRGTQYFGPGTRLLVL.

The sample holds a few counts of this clonotype. V is TRBV10-3 and J is TRBJ2-5; 8 bases fit TRBD2. V lost 3 bases and J lost 1; bases outside the gene matches: 4. Per the germline V gene, CDR1 is ENHRY and CDR2 is SYGVKD. The CDR3 is 15 residues long. CDR3 bases: TGTGCCATCAGTGACTCAGCGGGGGCCCAAGAGACCCAGTACTTC. Its translation: CAISDSAGAQETQYF.

This chain uses TRBV7-9 with TRBJ2-1; 8 bases fit TRBD1. CDR3 size: 16 residues. Germline V gene lookup returns CDR1 SEHNR and CDR2 FQNEAQ (reference sequence). The junction had 3 bases not matched to a gene; V was cut back by 2 bases and J by 0 bases. CDR3 residues: CASSLHGTGSYNEQFF. As DNA, the CDR3 is TGTGCCAGCAGCTTACATGGGACAGGCTCCTACAATGAGCAGTTCTTC.

This clonotype was recorded at least ten times. The CDR3 reads CASSRGLAVGTDTQYF. The CDR3 DNA sequence: TGCGCCAGCAGCCGCGGACTAGCGGTGGGCACAGATACGCAGTATTTT. The chain links TRBV4-3 to TRBJ2-3; 10 bases are a match to TRBD2. This CDR3 has 16 amino acids. CDR1 is LGHNA and CDR2 is YSLEER in the germline V gene. V lost 4 bases and J lost 1; bases outside the gene matches: 5.

Regarding this clonotype: As the CDR3 is not closed by the conserved phenylalanine or tryptophan, this likely results from a read error. The rearrangement joins TRBV20-1 to TRBJ2-3, with D perhaps matching TRBD1 (6 bases). V lost 3 bases to trimming and J lost 3 bases, with 13 bases between them. The CDR3 is 14 amino acids. Germline assignment: CDR1 DFQATT and CDR2 SNEGSKA (reference sequence). CDR3 loop: CSASLRQGTDTQYL. In DNA form, the CDR3 reads TGCAGTGCTAGCCTTCGGCAGGGGACAGATACGCAGTATCTT.

This clonotype was seen many times. This rearrangement joins TRBV10-3 to TRBJ2-7, with D tentatively TRBD1 (5 bases). This CDR3 region has 12 residues. In germline, CDR1 is ENHRY, CDR2 SYGVKD. V lost 10 bases, J lost 5 bases, and 15 bases lay in between. In nucleotides, the CDR3 is TGTGCCACAACCCTCCCAGGGAACGAGCAGTACTTC. Protein sequence: CATTLPGNEQYF.

This clonotype was seen more than once but under ten times. The chain recombines TRBV6-6 with TRBJ1-5; TRBD1 matches 10 bases. With V trimmed by 6 bases and J by 6 bases, 8 bases remained unmatched. Germline V lookup: CDR1 MNHNY, CDR2 SVGAGI (reference sequence). The CDR3 length is 15 residues. CDR3 in DNA: TGTGCCAGCAGCATAGGACAGGGGGTCCGTCAGCCCCAGCATTTT. Translated, it gives CASSIGQGVRQPQHF.

This clonotype showed up many times. The chain is built from TRBV12-3 or TRBV12-4 and TRBJ2-7; 9 bases are shared with TRBD1. The CDR3 has 17 amino acids. With V trimmed by 1 base and J by 3 bases, 10 bases remained unmatched. CDR3 nucleotides: TGTGCCAGCAGTTTAGTCGCGAGGGGGACAGGGCACTACGAGCAGTACTTC. It specifies CASSLVARGTGHYEQYF.

The rearrangement joins TRBV28 to TRBJ2-3, with D perhaps assigned TRBD1 or TRBD2 (5 bases each). This CDR3 is built from 15 residues. Trimming removed 4 bases from V and 3 bases from J, with 14 bases in between. Germline lookup yields CDR1 MDHEN and CDR2 SYDVKM. The CDR3 nucleotides are TGTGCCAGCAGTTCGGGGACGCAGGATACAGATACGCAGTATTTT. Its protein product is CASSSGTQDTDTQYF.

This rearrangement joins TRBV6-6 to TRBJ2-7; D may be TRBD1 (5 bases). The CDR3 loop spans 12 amino acids. V shed 2 bases and J shed 7 bases, with 9 bases lying between them. The germline V gene has CDR1 MNHNY and CDR2 SVGAGI (reference sequence). The CDR3 region is CASSYQDNEQYF. CDR3 DNA: TGTGCCAGCAGTTACCAGGACAATGAGCAGTACTTC.

This chain links TRBV28 with TRBJ1-5; no reliable D call. The V end lost 3 bases, the J end lost 7 bases, and 13 bases lay between the germline ends. CDR1 is MDHEN and CDR2 is SYDVKM in the germline V gene. CDR3 length: 14 amino acids. The CDR3 coding sequence is TGTGCCAGCAGTTTCTTGTCCCGCGTCCAGCCCCAGCATTTT. Residues: CASSFLSRVQPQHF.

This clonotype occurred many times. The gene calls are TRBV29-1 and TRBJ2-1; a possible D gene is TRBD1 (5 bases). V lost 7 bases and J lost 4, with 8 bases in between. Germline CDR1 SQVTM, CDR2 ANQGSEA. CDR3 length: 11 amino acids. CDR3 nucleotide sequence: TGCAGCGCAGGGATGTACAATGAGCAGTTCTTC. It is translated as CSAGMYNEQFF.

The chain couples TRBV7-9 to TRBJ1-1; the D gene is possibly TRBD1 (5 bases). Germline CDR1 is SEHNR and CDR2 is FQNEAQ (reference sequence). The V and J ends lost 4 bases and 4 bases respectively, with 16 bases between them. This CDR3 region has 15 residues. Here the CDR3 reads CASSSLGRVSTEAFF. The DNA of the CDR3 is TGTGCCAGCAGCTCCTTAGGCAGGGTGAGCACTGAAGCTTTCTTT.

This clonotype was seen ten or more times. This chain joins TRBV7-8 and TRBJ2-7; no reliable D call. CDR3 length equals 14 residues. With 3 bases removed from V and 3 bases from J, the gap between germline ends came to 12 bases. The germline gives CDR1 SGHVS, CDR2 FQNEAQ. CDR3 DNA: TGTGCCAGCAGCTTGACCTCTCAGCGCTACGAGCAGTACTTC. Translation gives CASSLTSQRYEQYF.

This clonotype was counted at least ten times. V is TRBV29-1 and J is TRBJ2-7; TRBD1 agrees at 7 bases. From germline, CDR1 is SQVTM and CDR2 ANQGSEA. V lost 5 bases and J lost 2; bases outside the gene matches: 3. The CDR3 spans 12 residues. The CDR3 sequence is CSVQGTAYEQYF. The DNA of the CDR3 is TGCAGCGTTCAGGGGACAGCCTACGAGCAGTACTTC.

This clonotype was recorded many times. The chain recombines TRBV24-1 with TRBJ2-4; no reliable D call. The CDR3 runs 13 residues. Looked up from germline, CDR1 is KGHDR and CDR2 is SFDVKD. V dropped 3 bases and J dropped 5 bases, with 7 bases sitting between them. Here the CDR3 DNA reads TGTGCCACCAGTGATCAGGCGGAAAACATTCAGTACTTC. Protein: CATSDQAENIQYF.

The V and J genes are TRBV5-6 and TRBJ1-2; D remains ambiguous. There are 16 residues in the CDR3. V lost 4 bases, J lost 4 bases, and 20 bases lay in between. Germline V CDR1 and CDR2: SGHDT, YYEEEE. The CDR3 is CASSPRFLSRTYGYTF. The DNA of the CDR3 is TGTGCCAGCAGCCCCCGGTTTCTTAGCCGAACCTATGGCTACACCTTC.

This clonotype was observed at least ten times. The CDR3 is CASSSQGTLQETQYF. The CDR3 DNA sequence: TGTGCCAGCAGTTCCCAGGGGACCTTACAAGAGACCCAGTACTTC. The chain employs TRBV12-3 or TRBV12-4 and TRBJ2-5, with D perhaps TRBD1 (6 bases). Trimming removed 4 bases from V and 2 bases from J, with 14 bases in between. The CDR3 contains 15 residues.